The entry below describes one T cell receptor beta chain. Using immunoSEQ multiplex PCR, the repertoire was profiled, and TCRdb retains in-frame clones only, with some absent. This table holds 95,000 to 130,000 clones, approximately 82% found once. This record belongs to a study of blood T cell repertoires in COVID-19. On the study more broadly: Specimens from acute and convalescent COVID-19 originated in the United States, Italy and Spain. The analysed material was cDNA or gDNA that came from T cells, B-cell-depleted T cells, or PBMCs.

The CDR3 length is 13 residues. Germline CDR1 is LNHDA and CDR2 is SQIVND (reference sequence). Trimming removed 7 bases from V and 3 bases from J, with 10 bases in between. V gene TRBV19 combines with J gene TRBJ1-5; maybe TRBD1 (6 bases). The sequence came from a man between 70 and 80 years old with active or convalescent COVID-19. Sequencing input: peripheral blood. Here the CDR3 reads CASTTGNNQPQHF. CDR3 nucleotide sequence: TGTGCCAGTACGACAGGAAACAATCAGCCCCAGCATTTT.